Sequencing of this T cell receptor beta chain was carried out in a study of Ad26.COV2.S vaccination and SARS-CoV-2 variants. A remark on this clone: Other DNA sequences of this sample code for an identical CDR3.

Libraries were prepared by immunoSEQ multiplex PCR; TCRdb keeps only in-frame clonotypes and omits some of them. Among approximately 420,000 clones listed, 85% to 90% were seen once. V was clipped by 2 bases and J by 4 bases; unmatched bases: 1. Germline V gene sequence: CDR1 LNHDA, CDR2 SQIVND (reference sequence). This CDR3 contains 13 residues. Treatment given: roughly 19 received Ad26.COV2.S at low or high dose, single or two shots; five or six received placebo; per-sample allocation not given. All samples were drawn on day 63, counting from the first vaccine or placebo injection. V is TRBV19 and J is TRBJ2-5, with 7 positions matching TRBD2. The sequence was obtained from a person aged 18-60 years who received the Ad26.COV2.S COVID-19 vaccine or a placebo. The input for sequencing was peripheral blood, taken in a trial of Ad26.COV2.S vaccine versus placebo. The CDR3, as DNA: TGTGCCAGTAGTATAACGGGGGGAGAGACCCAGTACTTC. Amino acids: CASSITGGETQYF.